This T cell receptor (beta chain) was observed in a study of Graves' ophthalmopathy and Graves' hyperthyroidism. In the study overall: Peripheral blood sampling preceded any treatment and occurred at initial diagnosis.

Study-wide results and caveats: Prediction of ophthalmopathy progression reached 70.59% sensitivity and approximately 74% specificity.

On this clonotype: As yet, its antigen is unknown.

Trimming removed 5 bases at V and 4 bases at J, with 8 bases between. CDR3 length equals 13 residues. CDR1 is SGHVS, CDR2 FNYEAQ, per germline. Transcripts of RNA were the source for amplifying TCR beta CDR3 regions. The first round was an RT-PCR with HTBI primers, and the second round was a multiplex PCR. TCRdb re-derived calls from the multiplex PCR reads in MiXCR, one entry per CDR3 protein. The table records about 240,000 distinct CDR3 sequences, 45% to 55% of them present only once. The sequence was collected from an adult man with Graves' ophthalmopathy. V gene TRBV7-6 combines with J gene TRBJ2-2; D remains ambiguous. The sequenced sample was peripheral blood. The DNA of the CDR3 is TGTGCCAGCAGCCTCCAAACCACCGGGGAGCTGTTTTTT. This codes for CASSLQTTGELFF.